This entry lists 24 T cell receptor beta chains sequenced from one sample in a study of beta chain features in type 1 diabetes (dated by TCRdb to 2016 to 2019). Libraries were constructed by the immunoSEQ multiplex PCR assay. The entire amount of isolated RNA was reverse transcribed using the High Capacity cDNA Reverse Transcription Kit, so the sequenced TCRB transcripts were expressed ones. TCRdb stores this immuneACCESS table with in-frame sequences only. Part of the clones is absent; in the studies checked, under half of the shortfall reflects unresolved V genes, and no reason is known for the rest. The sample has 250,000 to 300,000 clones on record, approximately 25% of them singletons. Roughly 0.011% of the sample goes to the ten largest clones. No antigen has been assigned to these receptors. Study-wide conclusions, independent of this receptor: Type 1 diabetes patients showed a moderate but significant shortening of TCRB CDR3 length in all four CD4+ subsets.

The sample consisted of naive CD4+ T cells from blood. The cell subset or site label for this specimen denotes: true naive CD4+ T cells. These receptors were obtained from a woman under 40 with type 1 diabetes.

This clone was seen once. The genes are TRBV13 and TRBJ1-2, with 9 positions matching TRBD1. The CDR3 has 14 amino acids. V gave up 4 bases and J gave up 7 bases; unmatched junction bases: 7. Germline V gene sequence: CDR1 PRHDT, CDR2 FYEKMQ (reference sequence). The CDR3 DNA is TGTGCCAGCAGCTATAGGGACAGGGAGGCTGGCTACACCTTC. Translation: CASSYRDREAGYTF.

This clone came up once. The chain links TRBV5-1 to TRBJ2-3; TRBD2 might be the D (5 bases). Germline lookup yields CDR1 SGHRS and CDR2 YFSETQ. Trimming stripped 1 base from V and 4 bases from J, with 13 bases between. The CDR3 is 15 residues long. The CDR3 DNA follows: TGCGCCAGCAGCTTGTGGGGAGAGTCCGCAGATACGCAGTATTTT. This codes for CASSLWGESADTQYF.

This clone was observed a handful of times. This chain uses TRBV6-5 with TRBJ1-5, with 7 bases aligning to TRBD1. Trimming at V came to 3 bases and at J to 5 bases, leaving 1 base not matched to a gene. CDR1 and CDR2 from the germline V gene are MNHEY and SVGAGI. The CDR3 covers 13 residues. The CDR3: CASSYDRDQPQHF. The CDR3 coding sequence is TGTGCCAGCAGTTATGACAGGGATCAGCCCCAGCATTTT.

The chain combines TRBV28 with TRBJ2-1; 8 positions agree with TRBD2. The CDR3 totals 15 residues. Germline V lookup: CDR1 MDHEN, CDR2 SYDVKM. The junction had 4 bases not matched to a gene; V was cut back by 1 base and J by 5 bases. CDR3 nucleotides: TGTGCCAGCAGTTTATTGGCGGGAGGCAACAATGAGCAGTTCTTC. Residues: CASSLLAGGNNEQFF.

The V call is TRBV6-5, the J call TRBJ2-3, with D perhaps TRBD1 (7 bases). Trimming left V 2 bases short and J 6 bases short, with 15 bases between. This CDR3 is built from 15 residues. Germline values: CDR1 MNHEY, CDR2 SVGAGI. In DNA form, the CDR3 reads TGTGCCAGCAGTTACCTCGGAGGGGGCTCGGATACGCAGTATTTT. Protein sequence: CASSYLGGGSDTQYF.

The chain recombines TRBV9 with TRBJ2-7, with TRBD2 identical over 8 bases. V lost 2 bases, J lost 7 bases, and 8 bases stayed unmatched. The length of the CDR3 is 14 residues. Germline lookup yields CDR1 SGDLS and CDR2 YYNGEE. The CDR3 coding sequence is TGTGCCAGCAGCGTCTCCGGGGGGGGCGGGGAGCAGTACTTC. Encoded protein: CASSVSGGGGEQYF.

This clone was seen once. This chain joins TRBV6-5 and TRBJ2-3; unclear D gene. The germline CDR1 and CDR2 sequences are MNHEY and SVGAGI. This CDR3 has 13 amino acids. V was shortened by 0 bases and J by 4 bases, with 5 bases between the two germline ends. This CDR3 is CASSYSRPDTQYF. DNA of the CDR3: TGTGCCAGCAGTTACTCCAGGCCAGATACGCAGTATTTT.

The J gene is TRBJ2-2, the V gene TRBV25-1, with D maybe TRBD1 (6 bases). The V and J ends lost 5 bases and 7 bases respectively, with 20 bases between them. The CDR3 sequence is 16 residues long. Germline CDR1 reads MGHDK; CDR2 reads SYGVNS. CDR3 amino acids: CASSKPFLRGNGELFF. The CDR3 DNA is TGTGCCAGCAGTAAGCCTTTTCTCAGGGGAAACGGGGAGCTGTTTTTT.

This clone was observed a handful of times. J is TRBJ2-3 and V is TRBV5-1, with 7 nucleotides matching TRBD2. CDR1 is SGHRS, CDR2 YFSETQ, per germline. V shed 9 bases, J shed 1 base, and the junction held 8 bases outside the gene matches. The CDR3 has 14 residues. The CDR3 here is CATRAGSGTDTQYF. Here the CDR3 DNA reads TGCGCCACCAGAGCGGGGAGTGGCACAGATACGCAGTATTTT.

In DNA, the CDR3 is TGTGCCAGCAGTGCATCAACGGGACAGGGGACGTCGTACTTC. As protein: CASSASTGQGTSYF. V gene TRBV2 combines with J gene TRBJ2-5; 10 positions match TRBD1. CDR1 is SNHLY, CDR2 FYNNEI, per germline. CDR3 size: 14 residues. V was clipped by 4 bases and J by 13 bases; unmatched bases: 12. Based on the CDR3 plus reference TRBV2 and TRBJ2-5, the full variable domain is EPEVTQTPSHQVTQMGQEVILRCVPISNHLYFYWYRQILGQKVEFLVSFYNNEISEKSEIFDDQFSVERPDGSNFTLKIRSTKLEDSAMYFCASSASTGQGTSYFGPGTRLLVL.

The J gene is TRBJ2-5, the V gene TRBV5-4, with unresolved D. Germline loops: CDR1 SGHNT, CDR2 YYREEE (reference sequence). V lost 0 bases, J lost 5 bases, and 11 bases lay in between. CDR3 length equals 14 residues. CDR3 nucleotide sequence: TGTGCCAGCAGCTTGGGGGTACTCGGGGAGACCCAGTACTTC. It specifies CASSLGVLGETQYF.

The DNA for the CDR3 is TGCGCCAGCAGCCAAGTCGCGACAGCCGGAAACACCATATATTTT. Translated: CASSQVATAGNTIYF. The chain recombines TRBV4-1 with TRBJ1-3; the D gene is possibly TRBD1 (5 bases). CDR1 is MGHRA and CDR2 is YSYEKL in the germline V gene. This CDR3 spans 15 amino acids. Deletions cut 1 base from V and 4 bases from J, with 11 bases between.

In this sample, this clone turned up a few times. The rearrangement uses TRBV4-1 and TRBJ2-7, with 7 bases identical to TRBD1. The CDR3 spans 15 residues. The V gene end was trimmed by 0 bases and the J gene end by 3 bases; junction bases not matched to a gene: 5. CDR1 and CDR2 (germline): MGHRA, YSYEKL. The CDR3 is CASSQDRGHNYEQYF. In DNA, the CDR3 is TGCGCCAGCAGCCAAGATAGGGGGCACAACTACGAGCAGTACTTC.

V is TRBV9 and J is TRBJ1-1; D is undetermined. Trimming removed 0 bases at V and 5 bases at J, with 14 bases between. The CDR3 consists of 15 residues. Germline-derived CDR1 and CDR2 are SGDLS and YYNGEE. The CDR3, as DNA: TGTGCCAGCAGCGTAGCTGTAGGGTCGGGGACTGAAGCTTTCTTT. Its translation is CASSVAVGSGTEAFF.

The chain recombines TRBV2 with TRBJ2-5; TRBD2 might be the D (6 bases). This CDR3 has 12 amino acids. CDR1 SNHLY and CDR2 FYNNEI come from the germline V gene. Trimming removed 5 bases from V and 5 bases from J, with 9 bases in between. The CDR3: CASSNLAETQYF. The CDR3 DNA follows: TGTGCCAGCAGTAACCTAGCGGAGACCCAGTACTTC.

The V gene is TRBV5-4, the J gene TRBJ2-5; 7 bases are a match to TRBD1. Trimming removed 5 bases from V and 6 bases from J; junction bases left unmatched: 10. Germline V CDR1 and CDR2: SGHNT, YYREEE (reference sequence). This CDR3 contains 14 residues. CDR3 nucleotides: TGTGCCAGCAGGACTTCCGGGACAGAGAAGACCCAGTACTTC. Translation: CASRTSGTEKTQYF.

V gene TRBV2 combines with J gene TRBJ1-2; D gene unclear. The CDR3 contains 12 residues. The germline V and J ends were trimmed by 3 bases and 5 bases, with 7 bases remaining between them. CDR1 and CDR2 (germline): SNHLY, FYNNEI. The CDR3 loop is CASSERTYGYTF. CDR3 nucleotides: TGTGCCAGCAGTGAGAGGACTTATGGCTACACCTTC.

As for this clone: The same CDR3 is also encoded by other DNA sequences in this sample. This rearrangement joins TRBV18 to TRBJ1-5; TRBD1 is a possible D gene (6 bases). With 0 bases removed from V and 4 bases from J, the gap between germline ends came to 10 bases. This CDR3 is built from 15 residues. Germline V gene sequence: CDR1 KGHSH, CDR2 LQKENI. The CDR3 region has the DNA TGTGCCAGCTCACCACCGGGCCAGGGGAATCAGCCCCAGCATTTT. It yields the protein CASSPPGQGNQPQHF.

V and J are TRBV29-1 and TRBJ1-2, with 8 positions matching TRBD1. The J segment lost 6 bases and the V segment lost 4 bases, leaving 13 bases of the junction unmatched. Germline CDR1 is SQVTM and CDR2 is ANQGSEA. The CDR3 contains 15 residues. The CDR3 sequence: CSVGFLIQGAHGYTF. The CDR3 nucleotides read TGCAGCGTTGGATTTCTGATTCAGGGGGCCCATGGCTACACCTTC. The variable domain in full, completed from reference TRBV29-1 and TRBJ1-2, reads SAVISQKPSRDICQRGTSLTIQCQVDSQVTMMFWYRQQPGQSLTLIATANQGSEATYESGFVIDKFPISRPNLTFSTLTVSNMSPEDSSIYLCSVGFLIQGAHGYTFGSGTRLTVV.

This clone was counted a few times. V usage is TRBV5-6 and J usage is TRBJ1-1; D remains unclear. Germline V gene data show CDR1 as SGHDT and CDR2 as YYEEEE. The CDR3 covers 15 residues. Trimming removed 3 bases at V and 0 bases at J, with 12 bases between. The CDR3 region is CASSSPPGLNTEAFF. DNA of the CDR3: TGTGCCAGCAGCTCCCCGCCCGGGTTGAACACTGAAGCTTTCTTT. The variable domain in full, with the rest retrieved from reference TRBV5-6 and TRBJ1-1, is DAGVTQSPTHLIKTRGQQVTLRCSPKSGHDTVSWYQQALGQGPQFIFQYYEEEERQRGNFPDRFSGHQFPNYSSELNVNALLLGDSALYLCASSSPPGLNTEAFFGQGTRLTVV.

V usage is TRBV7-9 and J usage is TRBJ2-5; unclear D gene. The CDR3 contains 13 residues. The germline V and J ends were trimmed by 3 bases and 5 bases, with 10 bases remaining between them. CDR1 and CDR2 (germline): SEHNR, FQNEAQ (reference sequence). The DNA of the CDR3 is TGTGCCAGCAGCTTGAGAGGAAGGGAGACCCAGTACTTC. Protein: CASSLRGRETQYF.

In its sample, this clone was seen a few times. CDR3 nucleotide sequence: TGTGCTAGTGGTCTGGGACTAGCTCAAGAGACCCAGTACTTC. Its protein product is CASGLGLAQETQYF. V is TRBV12-5 and J is TRBJ2-5; the match to TRBD2 covers 9 bases. V dropped 5 bases and J dropped 2; count of bases not matched to a gene: 3. Germline CDR1 LGHNT, CDR2 FRNRAP. The CDR3 is made up of 14 amino acids.

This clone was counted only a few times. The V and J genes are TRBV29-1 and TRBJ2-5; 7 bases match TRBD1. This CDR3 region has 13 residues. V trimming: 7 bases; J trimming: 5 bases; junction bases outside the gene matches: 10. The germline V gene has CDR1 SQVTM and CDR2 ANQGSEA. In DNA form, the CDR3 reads TGCAGCGCCCAGGGGGAGTGGCGCGAGACCCAGTACTTC. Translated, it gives CSAQGEWRETQYF.

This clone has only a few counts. The CDR3 DNA is TGTGCCAGCAGCTTAGGATGGTCTAGCGGGGCTTTCTACAATGAGCAGTTCTTC. It codes for CASSLGWSSGAFYNEQFF. The genes are TRBV7-9 and TRBJ2-1, with TRBD2 matching over 9 bases. The trim removed 1 base at V and 3 bases at J, leaving 10 bases unmatched. CDR1 is SEHNR and CDR2 is FQNEAQ in the germline V gene (reference sequence). The CDR3 extends over 18 amino acids.